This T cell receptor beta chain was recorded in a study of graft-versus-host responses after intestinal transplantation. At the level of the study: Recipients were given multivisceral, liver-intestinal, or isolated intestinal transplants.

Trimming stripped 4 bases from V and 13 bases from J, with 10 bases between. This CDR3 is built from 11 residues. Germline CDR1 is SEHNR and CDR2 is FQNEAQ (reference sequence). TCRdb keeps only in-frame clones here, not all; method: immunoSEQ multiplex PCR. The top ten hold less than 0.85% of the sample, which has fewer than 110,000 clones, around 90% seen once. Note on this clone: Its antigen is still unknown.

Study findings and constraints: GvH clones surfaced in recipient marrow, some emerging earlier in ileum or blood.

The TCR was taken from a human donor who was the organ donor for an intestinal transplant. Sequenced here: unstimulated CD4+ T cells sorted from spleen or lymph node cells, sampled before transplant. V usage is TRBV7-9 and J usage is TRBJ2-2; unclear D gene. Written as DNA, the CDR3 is TGTGCCAGCAGCTCCTCCGCCGTGCTGTTTTTT. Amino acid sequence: CASSSSAVLFF.